The clone carrying this T cell receptor (beta chain) was recorded at least ten times. The CDR3 extends over 15 amino acids. Per the germline V gene, CDR1 is SGHDT and CDR2 is YYEEEE. Trimming took 5 bases from V and 4 from J, leaving 16 bases between them. These data are taken from a study of blood T cells in healthy people across ages. Per sample, extraction of total RNA gave at least 5 micrograms in every case. The authors ran a second PCR of about 7 to 11 cycles using a sample-barcoded 5' primer and a J-beta primer mix. From the 5' RACE reads, TCRdb called clonotypes with MiXCR, one entry per CDR3 protein. The table lists 630,000 or so distinct CDR3 sequences, 25% to 35% of them singletons.

Sequenced: blood. The chain combines TRBV5-6 with TRBJ2-1, with D hard to call. The sequence was collected from an elderly woman in good health. CDR3 bases: TGTGCCAGCAGATCCCCAGGCTCCGATTACAATGAGCAGTTCTTC. Its translation is CASRSPGSDYNEQFF.